This T cell receptor beta chain came from a study of blood T cell repertoires in COVID-19. Per the authors' pipeline: Reference gene primers were amplified, and this amplification served to estimate nucleated cell counts. Data came from immunoSEQ multiplex PCR; TCRdb stores just in-frame clones and leaves some out. Clone size and V and J calls were adopted from that table, with D and trimming inferred from the DNA. The sample has approximately 220,000 clones, 83% seen once; the top ten hold approximately 4.9%. Per the germline V gene, CDR1 is MNHEY and CDR2 is SVGEGT. The trim removed 5 bases at V and 1 base at J, leaving 3 bases unmatched. CDR3 length: 15 residues. Those who participated ranged in age from about 18 to 89 years and resided in under 25 US areas. Assignments of participants to cohorts depended upon their own reported clinical history.

The sample was PBMCs or T cells enriched from blood (not recorded which). The chain carries TRBV6-2 or TRBV6-3 and TRBJ2-2, with 8 positions matching TRBD1. This TCR was recovered from a woman aged 50 to 60 who had been exposed to COVID-19. CDR3 loop: CASSPGTGNTGELFF. The DNA of the CDR3 is TGTGCCAGCAGTCCCGGGACAGGGAACACCGGGGAGCTGTTTTTT.